One and the same sample provided the 32 T cell receptor beta chains below, sequenced in a study of hypomethylating agent response in myelodysplastic syndrome. TCRdb's copy holds only in-frame clones and misses some; the assay was immunoSEQ multiplex PCR. The repertoire holds under 4,000 clones, with around 80% as singletons. The sequences come from bone marrow, collected before or after starting hypomethylating agent treatment for myelodysplastic syndrome (not recorded which). These receptors all come from a human donor with myelodysplastic syndrome.

The chain combines TRBV20-1 with TRBJ2-7; the D gene could be TRBD1 or TRBD2 (5 bases each). Germline V CDR1 and CDR2: DFQATT, SNEGSKA (reference sequence). This CDR3 contains 11 residues. The CDR3 DNA sequence: TGCGGGGGAGCCCGGGGAGACGAGCAGTACTTC. It encodes CGGARGDEQYF.

This clone was seen only a few times. The gene calls are TRBV9 and TRBJ1-6, with TRBD1 matching 9 bases. Trimming took 2 bases from V and 10 from J; bases not matched to a gene: 4. This CDR3 is 14 amino acids long. Per the germline V gene, CDR1 is SGDLS and CDR2 is YYNGEE. Here the CDR3 reads CASSVGQGGSPLHF. The CDR3 DNA reads TGTGCCAGCAGCGTGGGACAGGGAGGCTCACCCCTCCACTTT.

The chain carries TRBV19 and TRBJ1-1; D perhaps matches TRBD1 (6 bases). This CDR3 is built from 15 residues. V was shortened by 6 bases and J by 1 base, with 15 bases between the two germline ends. Germline lookup yields CDR1 LNHDA and CDR2 SQIVND (reference sequence). The CDR3 loop reads CASREWGGRNTEAFF. The CDR3, as DNA: TGTGCCAGTAGGGAATGGGGGGGGCGGAACACTGAAGCTTTCTTT.

The chain is built from TRBV12-5 and TRBJ2-3, with TRBD2 matching 10 bases. CDR1 is LGHNT, CDR2 FRNRAP, per germline. The CDR3 covers 18 residues. J gave up 2 bases and V 5 bases, and 13 bases lay outside the gene matches. The CDR3 nucleotides are TGTGCTAGTGGTACCGGAACTCTAGCGGGGGATTACACAGATACGCAGTATTTT. Amino acids: CASGTGTLAGDYTDTQYF.

V is TRBV20-1 and J is TRBJ1-1; possibly TRBD1 for D (6 bases). V was trimmed by 7 bases and J by 7 bases, leaving 13 bases between them. The CDR3 covers 11 residues. Germline V gene sequence: CDR1 DFQATT, CDR2 SNEGSKA (reference sequence). The CDR3 reads CSGGGLGEAFF. For the CDR3, the DNA is TGCAGTGGGGGGGGCTTGGGTGAAGCTTTCTTT.

This rearrangement joins TRBV13 to TRBJ2-1; D is uncertain. Trimming removed 6 bases at V and 0 bases at J, with 18 bases between. The V gene's germline CDR1 is PRHDT and CDR2 FYEKMQ (reference sequence). There are 17 residues in the CDR3. Here the CDR3 DNA reads TGTGCCAGCAGGTTCTTGAAGGGCCCCAGCTCCTACAATGAGCAGTTCTTC. This gives the protein CASRFLKGPSSYNEQFF.

The chain joins TRBV6-5 to TRBJ2-6, with D unclear. Trimming shortened V by 0 bases and J by 4 bases, and 7 bases separated the two germline ends. The length of the CDR3 is 15 residues. Germline assignment: CDR1 MNHEY and CDR2 SVGAGI. CDR3 in DNA: TGTGCCAGCAGTTACTCCCCTTGGGGGGCCAACGTCCTGACTTTC. Protein product: CASSYSPWGANVLTF.

V and J are TRBV7-9 and TRBJ2-1, with D maybe TRBD1 (7 bases). This CDR3 is 17 amino acids long. The germline gives CDR1 SEHNR, CDR2 FQNEAQ (reference sequence). The V end lost 1 base, the J end lost 1 base, and 14 bases lay between the germline ends. Here the CDR3 DNA reads TGTGCCAGCAGCTTAGGTGGCAGGGGGGCATCCTACAATGAGCAGTTCTTC. It specifies CASSLGGRGASYNEQFF.

This rearrangement joins TRBV27 to TRBJ1-6; 8 bases map to TRBD1. Losses at the gene ends were 4 bases for V and 7 bases for J; bases not matched to a gene: 15. Germline V gives CDR1 MNHEY, CDR2 SMNVEV (reference sequence). The CDR3 runs 18 residues. CDR3 loop: CASSSLTGGTELNSPLHF. In DNA form, the CDR3 reads TGTGCCAGCAGTTCCCTAACAGGGGGGACGGAACTCAATTCACCCCTCCACTTT.

The chain uses TRBV19 and TRBJ2-7; 12 bases align to TRBD2. V lost 5 bases and J lost 2; bases outside the gene matches: 7. This CDR3 contains 16 residues. CDR1 and CDR2 (germline): LNHDA, SQIVND (reference sequence). This CDR3 is CASSFRLAGDAYEQYF. DNA for the CDR3: TGTGCCAGTAGTTTCCGACTAGCGGGAGACGCCTACGAGCAGTACTTC. The variable domain in full, with the rest retrieved from reference TRBV19 and TRBJ2-7, is DGGITQSPKYLFRKEGQNVTLSCEQNLNHDAMYWYRQDPGQGLRLIYYSQIVNDFQKGDIAEGYSVSREKKESFPLTVTSAQKNPTAFYLCASSFRLAGDAYEQYFGPGTRLTVT.

The J gene is TRBJ1-4, the V gene TRBV15; maybe TRBD1 (5 bases). Germline loops: CDR1 LNHNV, CDR2 YYDKDF (reference sequence). The V gene lost 3 bases and the J gene lost 10 bases, with 18 bases spanning the gap. This CDR3 has 15 amino acids. The CDR3 coding sequence is TGTGCCACCAGCAGTGGCGGGACGGGGAGGGGAAAACTGTTTTTT. Protein sequence: CATSSGGTGRGKLFF.

V and J are TRBV7-2 and TRBJ1-4, with D possibly matching TRBD1 (5 bases). The CDR3 length is 16 residues. CDR1 SGHTA and CDR2 FQGNSA come from the germline V gene. V lost 5 bases and J 0 bases, leaving 13 bases between the germline ends. Here the CDR3 reads CASSIQGGATNEKLFF. The CDR3 region has the DNA TGTGCCAGCAGCATCCAGGGTGGGGCAACTAATGAAAAACTGTTTTTT.

The chain links TRBV29-1 to TRBJ2-5, with TRBD2 matching 7 bases. The J call is in doubt because the DNA end fits TRBJ2-7 better. This CDR3 is built from 13 residues. Germline V CDR1 and CDR2: SQVTM, ANQGSEA. The CDR3 region is CSVEGEGVDEQYF. In DNA, the CDR3 is TGCAGCGTTGAGGGGGAGGGAGTCGACGAGCAGTACTTC.

The rearrangement uses TRBV9 and TRBJ1-3, with D maybe TRBD1 (6 bases). The CDR3 is made up of 16 amino acids. The germline CDR1 and CDR2 sequences are SGDLS and YYNGEE. The V end was cut by 4 bases, the J end by 1 base, with 15 bases between. Here the CDR3 reads CASSHRRGLSGNTIYF. Here the CDR3 DNA reads TGTGCCAGCAGCCACCGCAGGGGATTATCTGGAAACACCATATATTTT.

The V call is TRBV7-6, the J call TRBJ2-3; 10 bases are shared with TRBD1. V lost 5 bases to trimming and J lost 1 base; unmatched junction nucleotides: 6. The CDR3 consists of 16 residues. The germline V gene encodes CDR1 SGHVS and CDR2 FNYEAQ. The CDR3 bases are TGTGCCAGCAGCCCATCGACAGGGGGCGGCACAGATACGCAGTATTTT. It specifies CASSPSTGGGTDTQYF.

The chain has TRBV28 and TRBJ2-3; D might be TRBD2 (7 bases). Germline V gene lookup returns CDR1 MDHEN and CDR2 SYDVKM. The CDR3 is 16 residues long. The V end was cut by 5 bases, the J end by 5 bases, with 20 bases between. CDR3 region: CASSLPSGKGGDTQYF. CDR3 coding DNA: TGTGCCAGCAGTCTACCCAGCGGGAAGGGGGGAGATACGCAGTATTTT.

This rearrangement joins TRBV14 to TRBJ2-2; the D call may be TRBD1 or TRBD2 (5 bases each). V was pared by 3 bases and J by 9 bases, with 14 bases between. Germline CDR1 and CDR2: SGHDN and FVKESK. The CDR3 contains 14 residues. The DNA for the CDR3 is TGTGCCAGCAGCCAGGGGACGGCCGTGAGGGAGCTGTTTTTT. It codes for CASSQGTAVRELFF.

The genes are TRBV11-2 and TRBJ2-5; D possibly uses TRBD1 or TRBD2 (5 bases each). CDR3 size: 16 residues. V lost 1 base, J lost 0 bases, and 12 bases lay in between. CDR1 is SGHAT and CDR2 is FQNNGV in the germline V gene. This chain's CDR3 is CASSLAGEGYQETQYF. The CDR3 DNA is TGTGCCAGCAGCTTAGCCGGCGAGGGGTACCAAGAGACCCAGTACTTC.

The chain employs TRBV5-4 and TRBJ1-2, with TRBD1 as a possible D gene (6 bases). The V gene's germline CDR1 is SGHNT and CDR2 YYREEE (reference sequence). The CDR3 sequence is 15 residues long. Trimming shortened V by 2 bases and J by 5 bases, and 16 bases separated the two germline ends. CDR3 DNA: TGTGCCAGCAGCTTCAGCTGGGGGGGGCAGTATGGCTACACCTTC. This sequence encodes CASSFSWGGQYGYTF.

The V and J genes are TRBV6-5 and TRBJ2-7; tentatively, D is TRBD2 (6 bases). CDR1 and CDR2 from the germline V gene are MNHEY and SVGAGI. Between the trimmed V and J ends, which lost 6 bases and 4 bases, there was a span of 19 bases. The CDR3 consists of 15 residues. In DNA form, the CDR3 reads TGTGCCAGCAGGAGTAGCGGTGCCGAGGGTTACGAGCAGTACTTC. Translated, it gives CASRSSGAEGYEQYF.

This clone was counted a few times. V gene TRBV7-9 combines with J gene TRBJ2-1; the D gene is possibly TRBD1 (5 bases). The germline V gene encodes CDR1 SEHNR and CDR2 FQNEAQ (reference sequence). Trimming took off 6 bases at V and 6 bases at J, with 6 bases between the two ends. The CDR3 totals 11 residues. The chain's CDR3 is CASRQGNEQFF. Here the CDR3 DNA reads TGTGCCAGCAGGCAGGGCAATGAGCAGTTCTTC. Filled out from reference TRBV7-9 and TRBJ2-1, the complete variable domain reads DTGVSQNPRHKITKRGQNVTFRCDPISEHNRLYWYRQTLGQGPEFLTYFQNEAQLEKSRLLSDRFSAERPKGSFSTLEIQRTEQGDSAMYLCASRQGNEQFFGPGTRLTVL.

J is TRBJ2-3 and V is TRBV4-1; no definite D call. This CDR3 has 14 residues. In germline, CDR1 is MGHRA, CDR2 YSYEKL. Trimming removed 4 bases from V and 5 bases from J, with 13 bases in between. DNA of the CDR3: TGCGCCAGCAGCCCGTACTCCGCCGGAGATACGCAGTATTTT. Translated, it gives CASSPYSAGDTQYF.

The gene calls are TRBV6-6 and TRBJ1-2; maybe TRBD1 (5 bases). The CDR3 extends over 14 amino acids. Trimming left V 2 bases short and J 4 bases short, with 11 bases between. Per germline, CDR1 MNHNY and CDR2 SVGAGI (reference sequence). The CDR3 region is CASSYTGPGYGYTF. The DNA for the CDR3 is TGTGCCAGCAGTTACACGGGGCCCGGCTATGGCTACACCTTC.

This chain uses TRBV2 with TRBJ1-5, with D possibly being TRBD1 (6 bases). CDR3 length: 17 residues. V lost 7 bases and J lost 0, with 19 bases in between. Germline assignment: CDR1 SNHLY and CDR2 FYNNEI. The CDR3 DNA reads as TGTGCCAGCACCTCCCCGGCGGGGGCGGGTAGCAATCAGCCCCAGCATTTT. It translates to CASTSPAGAGSNQPQHF.

V usage is TRBV29-1 and J usage is TRBJ1-1; the D is unclear. Trimming shortened V by 5 bases and J by 0 bases, and 10 bases separated the two germline ends. Germline CDR1 reads SQVTM; CDR2 reads ANQGSEA. This CDR3 spans 13 amino acids. The CDR3 DNA is TGCAGCGTTAGTCAAGGCATGAACACTGAAGCTTTCTTT. Translating gives CSVSQGMNTEAFF.

This chain links TRBV7-8 with TRBJ1-5; D is ambiguous. The CDR3 loop spans 15 amino acids. Per the germline V gene, CDR1 is SGHVS and CDR2 is FQNEAQ. V lost 5 bases, J lost 4 bases, and 15 bases lay in between. The DNA for the CDR3 is TGTGCCAGCAGCCAAAGGGCAGGCCTAAATCAGCCCCAGCATTTT. Translated, it gives CASSQRAGLNQPQHF.

This clone was observed a single time. V is TRBV7-9 and J is TRBJ1-1, with 7 positions matching TRBD1. Germline lookup yields CDR1 SEHNR and CDR2 FQNEAQ (reference sequence). The CDR3 runs to 12 residues. V trimming: 5 bases; J trimming: 8 bases; junction bases outside the gene matches: 5. This CDR3 is CASSATGVEAFF. The CDR3 DNA reads TGTGCCAGCAGCGCCACAGGGGTAGAAGCTTTCTTT.

The genes are TRBV28 and TRBJ1-5, with a possible D match to TRBD1 (6 bases). V lost 6 bases to trimming and J lost 7 bases, with 13 bases between them. Germline values: CDR1 MDHEN, CDR2 SYDVKM. This CDR3 has 13 amino acids. The chain's CDR3 is CASSRPQGQPQHF. The CDR3 DNA follows: TGTGCCAGCAGCCGACCCCAGGGGCAGCCCCAGCATTTT. Full variable domain (outside the CDR3, taken from reference TRBV28 and TRBJ1-5): DVKVTQSSRYLVKRTGEKVFLECVQDMDHENMFWYRQDPGLGLRLIYFSYDVKMKEKGDIPEGYSVSREKKERFSLILESASTNQTSMYLCASSRPQGQPQHFGDGTRLSIL.

This chain joins TRBV7-2 and TRBJ2-2, with 8 bases fitting TRBD1. Germline CDR1 SGHTA, CDR2 FQGNSA. The CDR3 is made up of 16 amino acids. The V segment lost 2 bases and the J segment 0 bases; nucleotides outside the gene matches: 2. CDR3 sequence: CASSLSGGANTGELFF. DNA for the CDR3: TGTGCCAGCAGCTTATCAGGGGGCGCGAACACCGGGGAGCTGTTTTTT.

This chain connects TRBV7-3 to TRBJ2-1; D may be TRBD1 (6 bases). The V end lost 5 bases, the J end lost 7 bases, and 15 bases lay between the germline ends. The CDR3 totals 14 residues. Germline CDR1 is SGHTA and CDR2 is FQGTGA. As DNA, the CDR3 is TGTGCCAGCAGCCAGGGGAATAGTAAGAATGAGCAGTTCTTC. Its protein product is CASSQGNSKNEQFF.

The rearrangement uses TRBV19 and TRBJ2-7; perhaps TRBD2 as D (5 bases). Germline V lookup: CDR1 LNHDA, CDR2 SQIVND (reference sequence). V was shortened by 5 bases and J by 7 bases, with 15 bases between the two germline ends. The CDR3 consists of 13 residues. CDR3 sequence (DNA): TGTGCCAGTAGTGGACGGAGCACGGGGGAGCAGTACTTC. Translating gives CASSGRSTGEQYF.

The J gene is TRBJ2-3, the V gene TRBV11-3; tentatively, D is TRBD2 (7 bases). Germline V gives CDR1 SGHNT, CDR2 YENEEA. CDR3 size: 15 residues. Trimming stripped 5 bases from V and 5 bases from J, with 17 bases between. The CDR3 loop is CASSRVRGGGDTQYF. CDR3 nucleotide sequence: TGTGCCAGCAGCCGAGTTAGGGGGGGAGGAGATACGCAGTATTTT.